The source of this T cell receptor beta chain is a study of blood T cells in healthy people across ages. Findings and caveats of the study: Long-lived donors exceeded aged donors in naive CD4+ cells and diversity. Lack of knowledge of donor CMV status possibly confounded expanded clonotype changes. Per-million-T-cell TCR beta diversity fell roughly linearly with age.

A sample-barcoded 5' primer and a J-beta primer mix were used in a second PCR of about 7 to 11 cycles. TCRdb re-analysed the 5' RACE reads in MiXCR, keeping a single row per CDR3 protein. In the table there are some 900,000 distinct CDR3 sequences, about 48% of which are singletons. V lost 4 bases and J 3 bases, leaving 9 bases between the germline ends. The CDR3 runs to 12 residues. CDR1 is DFQATT and CDR2 is SNEGSKA in the germline V gene (reference sequence). Turning to this clonotype: Its specificity is unknown.

The clonotype was recovered from a man aged 25-45 years in good health. V and J are TRBV20-1 and TRBJ1-2; D remains unclear. The sequencing input was blood. CDR3 nucleotides: TGCAGTGCTACTGTGGTTTACTATGGCTACACCTTC. The encoded protein is CSATVVYYGYTF.